Listed below are T cell receptor beta chains from one sample, sequenced in a study of immune evolution from preneoplasia to lung adenocarcinoma. The method was immunoSEQ multiplex PCR; TCRdb's version includes in-frame clones alone and lacks a portion of them. The sample lists fewer than 7,500 clones; roughly 79% were seen once. The sequenced sample was FFPE adjacent normal lung tissue. The receptors shown here come from a donor at least 70 years old with lung adenocarcinoma. Both conserved end residues are part of each CDR3. D genes are given only for firm matches. Some rows have no size entry. The others give once, few or many, or a class for an expanded clone.

V gene,clone size,D gene,CDR3 protein
TRBV4-1,-,TRBD2,CASSPRERGHNEQFF
TRBV7-9,-,-,CASSQGAPGADYGYTF
TRBV18,-,-,CASQTPSGNTEAFF
TRBV9,medium-sized,TRBD2,CASTRGDYTYNEQFF
TRBV7-8,-,-,CASSRSNNYGYTF
TRBV2,-,-,CAGRIFGEETQYF
TRBV14,-,-,CASSLQGNTEAFF
TRBV28,-,-,CASSPTGGWQPQHF
TRBV9,-,TRBD2,CASSRGELAGYSTDTQYF
TRBV7-6,-,TRBD2,CASSLAGAYEQYF
TRBV5-6,-,TRBD2,CASSQNKRGWETQYF
TRBV5-6,-,-,CATRRGRETQYF
TRBV7-2,once,TRBD1,CASSLVQGDEAFF
TRBV18,-,-,CASSPGAENTEAFF
TRBV11-2,-,-,CASSLGNGGQYEQYF
TRBV5-6,-,-,CASSFGGSYGYTF
TRBV30,few,-,CAWRAGYSTNEKLFF
TRBV2,-,-,CASRYQGSYYEQYF
TRBV6-1,-,-,CASSEFGGRLYGYTF
TRBV15,-,-,CATSRDPAGETQYF
TRBV25-1,few,-,CASSEYEGYTDTQYF
TRBV11-2,-,TRBD2,CASSSHGLAGGGETQYF
TRBV9,-,-,CASSVVSATDTQYF
TRBV9,-,-,CASSTDSLGSLHF
TRBV7-9,-,-,CASSFDSYEQYF
TRBV7-9,-,TRBD2,CASSPNQLAGDTQYF
TRBV5-6,-,TRBD2,CASTAVSGDYEQYF
TRBV7-8,-,-,CASGWESYTF
TRBV9,-,-,CASSRTVDNEQFF
TRBV4-1,-,TRBD2,CASSPHPTSGREETQYF
TRBV6-4,-,-,CASLLGGTDTQYF
TRBV15,-,-,CATSRQTNYGYTF
TRBV28,few,TRBD1,CASSFPTGGHYGYTF
TRBV19,-,TRBD2,CASSNSGTRIYEQYF
TRBV9,medium-sized,-,CASSAQGNSYNEQFF
TRBV6-4,few,-,CASSPGPGGTEAFF
TRBV5-8,-,-,CASSPGMAGNTIYF
TRBV5-5,-,TRBD1,CASSLEGATEAFF
TRBV19,once,TRBD1,CASSNWGQGVIGATEQYF
TRBV4-1,-,-,CASSQGPGSSSYNEQFF
TRBV6-6,-,-,CASSYSIGTQETQYF
TRBV15,medium-sized,-,CATSISRGNTEAFF
TRBV29-1,-,-,CSVDTGLVYGYTF
TRBV7-2,-,-,CASSSTGGPDEQFF
TRBV28,-,TRBD1,CATYNPGQGNEQYF
TRBV9,-,TRBD1,CASATGAADTQYF
TRBV14,-,-,CASSRLNEIGHTEAFF
TRBV7-8,few,TRBD2,CASSHRGLANNEQFF
TRBV10-2,-,-,CASGSRGRNQPQHF
TRBV27,once,TRBD1,CASSSKGQIQETQYF
TRBV18,-,-,CASSPQVSYGYTF
TRBV30,few,-,CACPRGGSGNTIYF
TRBV7-3,-,TRBD1,CASSWGGQGLYEQYF
TRBV30,-,-,CAWSRGERTTNEKLFF
TRBV9,once,-,CASSVDGAARSGEYGYTF
TRBV5-4,-,-,CASSLEQGPYEQYF
TRBV2,-,-,CASRYQGNYYEQYF
TRBV15,once,-,CATSRPLDRGGRAFF
TRBV5-4,once,-,CASSLAPGLNTEAFF
TRBV10-2,-,TRBD2,CASRAGLAGAYQETQYF